One and the same sample provided the 32 T cell receptor beta chains below, sequenced in a study of T cells in Graves' hyperthyroidism and ophthalmopathy. What was amplified from RNA transcripts were TCR beta CDR3 regions. The HTBI set primed first-round TCR CDR3 RT-PCR. MiXCR, run by TCRdb on the multiplex PCR reads, gives a single entry per CDR3 protein. Of about 250,000 distinct CDR3 sequences listed, 22% are singletons. The sequenced sample was blood. Source of these receptors: a man aged 25 to 45 with Graves' ophthalmopathy.

This clonotype has ten or more counts. One end of the junction varies from germline; a read error may be responsible. The chain links TRBV28 to TRBJ2-7, with D perhaps matching TRBD1 (6 bases). Germline assignment: CDR1 MDHEN and CDR2 SYDVKM. The CDR3 sequence is 14 residues long. The chain's CDR3 is CASRTGTSPYEQYF. The DNA of the CDR3 is TGTGCCAGCAGAACCGGGACATCGCCCTATGAGCAGTACTTC.

This sequence joins TRBV9 and TRBJ1-4; the D gene is possibly TRBD1 (6 bases). V gave up 3 bases and J gave up 4 bases, with 13 bases separating them. Per the germline V gene, CDR1 is SGDLS and CDR2 is YYNGEE. This CDR3 comprises 15 residues. CDR3 DNA: TGTGCCAGCAGCGCACAGGGCTTAGATAATGAAAAACTGTTTTTT. It codes for CASSAQGLDNEKLFF.

This clonotype has a handful of counts. The gene calls are TRBV9 and TRBJ2-3; D gene ambiguous. Germline values: CDR1 SGDLS, CDR2 YYNGEE. The CDR3 loop spans 14 amino acids. With 0 bases removed from V and 1 base from J, the gap between germline ends came to 6 bases. CDR3 sequence reads: CASSVDIGTDTQYF. As DNA, the CDR3 is TGTGCCAGCAGCGTAGACATCGGCACAGATACGCAGTATTTT.

The chain links TRBV19 to TRBJ2-1; TRBD2 is a possible D gene (6 bases). Germline CDR1 and CDR2: LNHDA and SQIVND (reference sequence). The CDR3 covers 15 residues. The germline V and J ends were trimmed by 1 base and 2 bases, with 9 bases remaining between them. This CDR3 reads CASSIGPSAYNEQFF. Written as DNA, the CDR3 is TGTGCCAGTAGTATAGGTCCTAGCGCCTACAATGAGCAGTTCTTC.

The rearrangement links TRBV19 to TRBJ1-2, with a tentative D call TRBD1 (5 bases). Between the trimmed V and J ends, which lost 7 bases and 1 base, there was a span of 16 bases. Germline values: CDR1 LNHDA, CDR2 SQIVND (reference sequence). The CDR3 is made up of 15 amino acids. The CDR3 protein is CASIPGTQFNYGYTF. CDR3 bases: TGTGCCAGTATCCCCGGGACCCAGTTTAACTATGGCTACACCTTC.

V gene TRBV6-1 combines with J gene TRBJ2-7; 8 nucleotides match TRBD1. The CDR3 is 17 residues long. Germline loops: CDR1 MNHNS, CDR2 SASEGT. J gave up 2 bases and V 5 bases, and 14 bases lay outside the gene matches. CDR3 sequence reads: CASSRQGSSVSAYEQYF. CDR3 nucleotide sequence: TGTGCCAGCAGTCGACAGGGGAGTAGCGTCAGTGCCTACGAGCAGTACTTC.

This rearrangement joins TRBV12-3 or TRBV12-4 to TRBJ1-1; D possibly corresponds to TRBD1 (5 bases). This CDR3 region has 16 residues. Trimming removed 5 bases at V and 0 bases at J, with 16 bases between. CDR3 protein: CASSGGTVLMNTEAFF. The CDR3 DNA reads as TGTGCCAGCAGTGGAGGGACGGTCTTAATGAACACTGAAGCTTTCTTT.

As to this clonotype: The junction differs from germline at one of its ends, possibly a read error. The chain combines TRBV5-4 with TRBJ1-2; no reliable D call. The germline V gene encodes CDR1 SGHNT and CDR2 YYREEE (reference sequence). The CDR3 loop spans 14 amino acids. CDR3 in DNA: TGTGCCAGCAGCTTAACAGATTTACACTATGGCCACACCTTC. As protein: CASSLTDLHYGHTF. The full variable domain, in which reference TRBV5-4 and TRBJ1-2 provide the parts outside the CDR3, is ETGVTQSPTHLIKTRGQQVTLRCSSQSGHNTVSWYQQALGQGPQFIFQYYREEENGRGNFPPRFSGLQFPNYSSELNVNALELDDSALYLCASSLTDLHYGHTFGSGTRLTVV.

This sequence joins TRBV19 and TRBJ1-5; weak D call: TRBD1 (5 bases). Per germline, CDR1 LNHDA and CDR2 SQIVND (reference sequence). Deletions cut 7 bases from V and 1 base from J, with 11 bases between. There are 14 residues in the CDR3. CDR3 sequence: CASTEGLSNQPQHF. The CDR3 nucleotides are TGTGCCAGTACTGAGGGGCTGAGCAATCAGCCCCAGCATTTT.

This clonotype occurred many times. V is TRBV5-1 and J is TRBJ2-7; no firm D call. V dropped 4 bases and J dropped 2 bases, with 7 bases sitting between them. Germline V gene data show CDR1 as SGHRS and CDR2 as YFSETQ. CDR3 length: 12 residues. DNA of the CDR3: TGCGCCAGCAGCACCACAACCTACGAGCAGTACTTC. This sequence encodes CASSTTTYEQYF.

This clonotype was detected only once. This chain links TRBV7-2 with TRBJ2-5; 14 bases fit TRBD2. Germline V gene sequence: CDR1 SGHTA, CDR2 FQGNSA. The CDR3 is 17 residues long. V lost 3 bases and J lost 5; bases outside the gene matches: 8. This chain's CDR3 is CASSFGLAGGGGETQYF. As DNA, the CDR3 is TGTGCCAGCAGCTTCGGACTAGCGGGAGGAGGTGGGGAGACCCAGTACTTC.

In this sample, this clonotype turned up many times. The V and J genes are TRBV20-1 and TRBJ2-1; D remains ambiguous. V was trimmed by 3 bases and J by 7 bases, leaving 13 bases between them. The CDR3 contains 13 residues. Germline CDR1 reads DFQATT; CDR2 reads SNEGSKA (reference sequence). The CDR3 reads CSASLQTRNEQFF. Here the CDR3 DNA reads TGCAGTGCTAGTCTCCAAACCCGGAATGAGCAGTTCTTC.

This clonotype was seen only once. The V and J genes are TRBV28 and TRBJ2-2, with 9 positions matching TRBD2. Germline V lookup: CDR1 MDHEN, CDR2 SYDVKM. This CDR3 is built from 16 residues. The junction had 11 bases not matched to a gene; V was cut back by 6 bases and J by 6 bases. The CDR3 loop reads CASRWTSEELPGELFF. Written as DNA, the CDR3 is TGTGCCAGCAGGTGGACTAGCGAAGAATTGCCCGGGGAGCTGTTTTTT.

This clonotype was observed at least ten times. This chain uses TRBV2 with TRBJ1-1; D perhaps matches TRBD1 (6 bases). Germline V CDR1 and CDR2: SNHLY, FYNNEI. The CDR3 has 14 residues. The V and J ends lost 6 bases and 0 bases respectively, with 11 bases between them. Here the CDR3 reads CASRMDRLNTEAFF. Written as DNA, the CDR3 is TGTGCCAGCAGGATGGACAGATTGAACACTGAAGCTTTCTTT.

This clonotype was seen repeatedly, ten times or more. This chain links TRBV7-8 with TRBJ1-6, with TRBD1 matching 7 bases. V was pared by 3 bases and J by 10 bases, with 12 bases of the junction left unmatched. Germline CDR1 is SGHVS and CDR2 is FQNEAQ. The CDR3 is 16 amino acids. DNA for the CDR3: TGTGCCAGCAGCTTTGAGACCAGGGGGTTACGCTCACCCCTCCACTTT. This codes for CASSFETRGLRSPLHF.

The V call is TRBV28, the J call TRBJ1-2; unclear D gene. The CDR3 contains 15 residues. Per the germline V gene, CDR1 is MDHEN and CDR2 is SYDVKM. The V end lost 2 bases, the J end lost 3 bases, and 13 bases lay between the germline ends. CDR3 coding DNA: TGTGCCAGCAGTTTAGGGTGGGATAGGGACTATGGCTACACCTTC. Translating it yields CASSLGWDRDYGYTF.

This clonotype was counted at least ten times. The chain has TRBV30 and TRBJ2-5; tentatively, D is TRBD1 (5 bases). CDR3 length: 11 residues. V gave up 7 bases and J gave up 0 bases, with 6 bases separating them. The germline V gene encodes CDR1 GTSNPN and CDR2 SVGIG (reference sequence). The chain's CDR3 is CASTDQETQYF. CDR3 in DNA: TGTGCCTCGACAGACCAAGAGACCCAGTACTTC. The complete variable domain, with remaining parts taken from reference TRBV30 and TRBJ2-5, reads SQTIHQWPATLVQPVGSPLSLECTVEGTSNPNLYWYRQAAGRGLQLLFYSVGIGQISSEVPQNLSASRPQDRQFILSSKKLLLSDSGFYLCASTDQETQYFGPGTRLLVL.

This chain joins TRBV6-6 and TRBJ2-2, with D possibly TRBD2 on 5 matching bases. The germline V gene encodes CDR1 MNHNY and CDR2 SVGAGI (reference sequence). This CDR3 is 15 amino acids long. The V and J ends lost 0 bases and 5 bases respectively, with 10 bases between them. In nucleotides, the CDR3 is TGTGCCAGCAGTTACTCGACCGAGCGGACCGGGGAGCTGTTTTTT. Residues: CASSYSTERTGELFF.

This clonotype has only one observation. The chain employs TRBV28 and TRBJ1-2; 10 bases match TRBD1. CDR3 length equals 14 residues. Per the germline V gene, CDR1 is MDHEN and CDR2 is SYDVKM. With V trimmed by 5 bases and J by 4 bases, 4 bases remained unmatched. The CDR3 DNA sequence: TGTGCCAGCAGTCGGGACAGGGGAACCTATGGCTACACCTTC. This gives the protein CASSRDRGTYGYTF.

The rearrangement joins TRBV28 to TRBJ1-4, with TRBD1 identical over 9 bases. The germline V gene has CDR1 MDHEN and CDR2 SYDVKM. Trimming took 6 bases from V and 3 from J; bases not matched to a gene: 5. The CDR3 is 15 residues long. Here the CDR3 DNA reads TGTGCCAGCAGCACAGGGGGCAATTCTAATGAAAAACTGTTTTTT. Residues: CASSTGGNSNEKLFF. The full variable domain, its missing parts supplied by reference TRBV28 and TRBJ1-4, is DVKVTQSSRYLVKRTGEKVFLECVQDMDHENMFWYRQDPGLGLRLIYFSYDVKMKEKGDIPEGYSVSREKKERFSLILESASTNQTSMYLCASSTGGNSNEKLFFGSGTQLSVL.

This clonotype is categorized as medium-sized. V usage is TRBV11-3 and J usage is TRBJ2-2, with 8 bases identical to TRBD1. Germline V gene data show CDR1 as SGHNT and CDR2 as YENEEA. The CDR3 contains 13 residues. The V and J ends lost 5 bases and 4 bases, in that order; junction bases with no gene match: 0. This chain's CDR3 is CASSTGGTGELFF. CDR3 bases: TGTGCCAGCAGCACAGGGGGCACCGGGGAGCTGTTTTTT. The variable domain in full, with the rest retrieved from reference TRBV11-3 and TRBJ2-2, is EAGVVQSPRYKIIEKKQPVAFWCNPISGHNTLYWYLQNLGQGPELLIRYENEEAVDDSQLPKDRFSAERLKGVDSTLKIQPAELGDSAVYLCASSTGGTGELFFGEGSRLTVL.

This clonotype was observed at least ten times. The CDR3 coding sequence is TGCGCCAGCAGCTTCGATCCAGTCTCAGTCTCCTACGAGCAGTACTTC. Translated, it gives CASSFDPVSVSYEQYF. V usage is TRBV5-1 and J usage is TRBJ2-7; D is unclear. This CDR3 spans 16 amino acids. Germline CDR1 and CDR2: SGHRS and YFSETQ. V dropped 2 bases and J dropped 0 bases, with 15 bases sitting between them.

This clonotype was found a few times. The rearrangement joins TRBV28 to TRBJ2-7; TRBD2 matches 10 bases. With 2 bases clipped from V and 6 bases from J, the junction kept 10 bases outside the gene matches. CDR3 length: 16 residues. Germline values: CDR1 MDHEN, CDR2 SYDVKM. The CDR3 DNA is TGTGCCAGCAGTTTAGAGCGCGCTAGCGGGAGATCCGAGCAGTACTTC. This codes for CASSLERASGRSEQYF.

This clonotype was detected ten times or more. The chain uses TRBV3-1 and TRBJ1-3; D perhaps matches TRBD1 (6 bases). The CDR3 is made up of 20 amino acids. With 4 bases removed from V and 0 bases from J, the gap between germline ends came to 25 bases. Germline V gene sequence: CDR1 LGHDT, CDR2 YNNKEL (reference sequence). DNA for the CDR3: TGTGCCAGCAGCCTATCCGTCAATGGGGGCGGACGGCTCTCTGGAAACACCATATATTTT. This sequence encodes CASSLSVNGGGRLSGNTIYF.

This clonotype was counted ten times or more. The chain links TRBV27 to TRBJ1-6, with 8 positions matching TRBD1. Germline CDR1 and CDR2: MNHEY and SMNVEV (reference sequence). The trim removed 5 bases at V and 0 bases at J, leaving 3 bases unmatched. The CDR3 contains 16 residues. The DNA of the CDR3 is TGTGCCAGCAGTAATCAGGGGGCCTCCTATAATTCACCCCTCCACTTT. Translated, it gives CASSNQGASYNSPLHF.

Many counts were recorded for this clonotype. The chain links TRBV11-3 to TRBJ2-7; D remains ambiguous. This CDR3 comprises 14 residues. Germline CDR1 and CDR2: SGHNT and YENEEA. V was clipped by 3 bases and J by 2 bases, with 11 bases between them. This chain's CDR3 is CASSFSGGAYEQYF. The CDR3 nucleotides read TGTGCCAGCAGCTTTTCGGGCGGAGCCTACGAGCAGTACTTC.

A single count supports this clonotype. This may come from a read error, since a much larger clone is one base off. The rearrangement joins TRBV24-1 to TRBJ1-2; a possible D gene is TRBD1 (5 bases). Per germline, CDR1 KGHDR and CDR2 SFDVKD. The CDR3 spans 12 residues. Trimming shortened V by 7 bases and J by 4 bases, and 9 bases separated the two germline ends. In DNA form, the CDR3 reads TGTGCCACCAGGGACAACAGCTATGGCTACACCTTC. Residues: CATRDNSYGYTF.

V usage is TRBV20-1 and J usage is TRBJ2-1; a weak D match, TRBD2 (6 bases). V was cut by 5 bases and J by 2 bases, with 16 bases left in between. Germline CDR1 is DFQATT and CDR2 is SNEGSKA (reference sequence). The CDR3 has 15 residues. The chain's CDR3 is CSAGNGRRTYNEQFF. Here the CDR3 DNA reads TGCAGTGCTGGAAACGGGAGACGGACCTACAATGAGCAGTTCTTC.

This clonotype came up a few times. V usage is TRBV3-1 and J usage is TRBJ1-2; D uncertain. Trimming removed 4 bases from V and 3 bases from J, with 9 bases in between. Germline CDR1 and CDR2: LGHDT and YNNKEL (reference sequence). The CDR3 runs 13 residues. The CDR3 DNA is TGTGCCAGCAGCCCCCTGCCCGACTATGGCTACACCTTC. Translating it yields CASSPLPDYGYTF.

The gene calls are TRBV6-1 and TRBJ1-5; perhaps TRBD1 as D (5 bases). With 4 bases removed from V and 0 bases from J, the gap between germline ends came to 19 bases. Germline V gene lookup returns CDR1 MNHNS and CDR2 SASEGT. The CDR3 length is 18 residues. The CDR3 loop is CASSAAFGGRYSNQPQHF. The DNA of the CDR3 is TGTGCCAGCAGTGCCGCCTTTGGGGGAAGATATAGCAATCAGCCCCAGCATTTT.

V usage is TRBV28 and J usage is TRBJ2-1; D is ambiguous. Trimming stripped 2 bases from V and 8 bases from J, with 16 bases between. CDR1 and CDR2 (germline): MDHEN, SYDVKM. CDR3 size: 15 residues. This CDR3 reads CASSLRPTRVDEQFF. CDR3 DNA sequence: TGTGCCAGCAGTTTACGGCCCACTCGGGTCGATGAGCAGTTCTTC.

The CDR3 loop reads CASSPPGTGVLWVNEQFF. In DNA, the CDR3 is TGTGCCAGCTCACCGCCCGGGACAGGGGTCTTGTGGGTCAATGAGCAGTTCTTC. The gene calls are TRBV18 and TRBJ2-1; 10 nucleotides align to TRBD1. The J segment lost 6 bases and the V segment lost 3 bases, leaving 14 bases of the junction unmatched. The germline V gene has CDR1 KGHSH and CDR2 LQKENI. The CDR3 runs 18 residues.